The entry below describes one TCR beta chain. Its antigen is as yet unknown. 5'RACE template switching added a universal primer site and UMIs to TCR cDNA. TCRdb analysed the 5' RACE reads with MiXCR anew, one entry per CDR3 protein. The data hold fewer than 500,000 distinct CDR3 sequences, with around a sixth observed a single time. The record originates from a study of T cells after yellow fever vaccination. Study conclusions and caveats: It was a small share of clonotypes that appeared in both CD4 and CD8 compartments. Post-booster samples contained most primary-vaccination clones (more than 95% CD4, less than 90% CD8).

The germline CDR1 and CDR2 sequences are SEHNR and FQNEAQ (reference sequence). CDR3 length equals 13 residues. V was shortened by 3 bases and J by 4 bases, with 9 bases between the two germline ends. The rearrangement links TRBV7-9 to TRBJ1-1; D gene unclear. The specimen comprised PBMCs, sampled before the yellow fever booster vaccination. The clonotype was recovered from a man aged 18-30 years who received the YFV17D yellow fever vaccine. The CDR3, as DNA: TGTGCCAGCAGCTTTACGCCTGGCACTGAAGCTTTCTTT. Translating gives CASSFTPGTEAFF.